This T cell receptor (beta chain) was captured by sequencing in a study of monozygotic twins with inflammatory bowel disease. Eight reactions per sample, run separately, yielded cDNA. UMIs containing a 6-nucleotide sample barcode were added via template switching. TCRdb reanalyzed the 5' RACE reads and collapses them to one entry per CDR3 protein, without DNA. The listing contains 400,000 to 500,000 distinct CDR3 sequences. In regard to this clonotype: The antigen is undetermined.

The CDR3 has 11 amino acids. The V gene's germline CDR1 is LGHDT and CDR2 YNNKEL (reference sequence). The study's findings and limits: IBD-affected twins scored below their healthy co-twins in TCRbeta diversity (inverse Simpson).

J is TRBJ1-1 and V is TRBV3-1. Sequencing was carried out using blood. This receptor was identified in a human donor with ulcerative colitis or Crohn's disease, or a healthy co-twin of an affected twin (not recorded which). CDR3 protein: CASSQLDEAFF.